This TCR beta chain appears in the sequencing data of a study of T cell repertoires in Merkel cell carcinoma (dated by TCRdb to between 2018 and 2021). Background for the entire study: The study excluded patients who had received intralesional immunotherapy or systemic immune checkpoint blockade before the biopsy. A diagnosis of MCPyV-positive Merkel cell carcinoma and successful in vitro expansion of tumor-infiltrating lymphocytes were required for inclusion. MCPyV-specific clonotypes were first defined by tetramer sorting, cloning and paired TCR sequencing of expanded tumor-infiltrating lymphocytes. Overall study results and their limits: Normal tissue biopsies were not studied.

Biopsy-confirmed MCPyV-positive Merkel cell carcinoma was present in the study subjects, and positive serum antibodies to T-antigen were found in every subject. About 6 adjacent 10-micron frozen tumor sections were used for genomic DNA extraction without cell sorting or culture. Roughly 5 x 5 x 5 mm of tumor biopsy tissue was frozen in optimal cutting temperature compound. The presence of abundant Merkel cell carcinoma and infiltrating cells in the frozen biopsy was confirmed on hematoxylin and eosin scout sections. The immunoSEQ assay was used for TRB CDR3 sequencing and data processing of tumor genomic DNA. Here the immuneACCESS table is served through TCRdb, limited to in-frame sequences with V and J called. Missing clones are a known gap in these copies; in checked studies unresolved V genes cover under half, and the rest lacks a known reason. This sample holds about 15,000 clones; approximately 80% were observed only once. The top ten constitute 17% of the sample.

With respect to this clone: No cognate antigen has been identified for it. Base qualities are missing; no much larger clone stands one base away.

There are 11 amino acids in the CDR3, from cysteine to phenylalanine inclusive. CDR3 DNA only is kept here, 33 bases in frame from base 1. V is reduced by 3 bases and J by 7 bases, leaving a spacing of 6 bases between them. The CDR1 and CDR2 encoded by the germline V gene are MDHEN and SYDVKM. Here the chain combines TRBV28 and TRBJ1-2; no D segment can be confidently identified. The sequence derives from an adult with Merkel cell carcinoma. Material for sequencing was tumor tissue. At the DNA level, the sequence is TGTGCCAGCAGTTTCGGCAGTGGCTACACCTTC. It translates to CASSFGSGYTF.